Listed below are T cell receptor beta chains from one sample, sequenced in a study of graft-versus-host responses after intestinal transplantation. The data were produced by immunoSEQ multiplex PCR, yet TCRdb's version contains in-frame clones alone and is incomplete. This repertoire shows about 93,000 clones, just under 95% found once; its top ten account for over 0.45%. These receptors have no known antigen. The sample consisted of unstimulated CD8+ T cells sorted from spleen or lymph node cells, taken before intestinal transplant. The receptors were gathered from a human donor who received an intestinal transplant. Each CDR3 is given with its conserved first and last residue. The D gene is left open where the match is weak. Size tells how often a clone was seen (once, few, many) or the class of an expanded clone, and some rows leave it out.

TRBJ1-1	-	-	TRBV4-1	CASSQGQAPFF	TGCGCCAGCAGCCAAGGTCAGGCTCCTTTCTTT
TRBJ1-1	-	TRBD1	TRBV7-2	CASVRGRTMNTEAFF	TGTGCCAGCGTAAGGGGGCGAACAATGAACACTGAAGCTTTCTTT
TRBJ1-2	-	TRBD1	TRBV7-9	CASSLPGRGNYGYTF	TGTGCCAGCAGCTTACCCGGCAGGGGGAACTATGGCTACACCTTC
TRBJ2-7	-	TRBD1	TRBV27	CASSLTGAYEQYF	TGTGCCAGCAGTTTAACAGGGGCCTACGAGCAGTACTTC
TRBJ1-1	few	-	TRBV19	CASSIGAIEAFF	TGTGCCAGTAGTATAGGGGCGATTGAAGCTTTCTTT
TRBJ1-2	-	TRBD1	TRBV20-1	CSGDSPYGYTF	TGCAGTGGGGACAGCCCCTATGGCTACACCTTC
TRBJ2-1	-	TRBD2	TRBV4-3	CASSLWGLAEVEGQFF	TGCGCCAGCAGCCTTTGGGGACTAGCGGAAGTGGAGGGGCAGTTCTTC
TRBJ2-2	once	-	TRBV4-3	CASSLGAETGELFF	TGCGCCAGCAGCCTAGGGGCGGAGACCGGGGAGCTGTTTTTT
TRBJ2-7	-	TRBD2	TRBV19	CASSTGTSGPLAAYEQYF	TGTGCCAGTAGCACCGGGACTAGCGGACCCTTAGCGGCTTACGAGCAGTACTTC
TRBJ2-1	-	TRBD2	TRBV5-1	CASSSGLAGVNEQFF	TGCGCCAGCAGCTCGGGACTAGCGGGAGTCAATGAGCAGTTCTTC
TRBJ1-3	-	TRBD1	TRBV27	CASSMTHAEGAAESGNTIYF	TGTGCCAGCAGTATGACACACGCCGAGGGGGCCGCTGAGTCTGGAAACACCATATATTTT
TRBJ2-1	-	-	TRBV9	CASSVVPSSYNEQFF	TGTGCCAGCAGCGTAGTGCCTAGCTCCTACAATGAGCAGTTCTTC
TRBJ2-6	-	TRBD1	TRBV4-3	CASSQVAGGSGANVLTF	TGCGCCAGCAGCCAAGTCGCAGGGGGATCTGGGGCCAACGTCCTGACTTTC
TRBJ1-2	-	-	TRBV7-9	CASSVGGDYRGYTF	TGTGCCAGCAGCGTAGGGGGGGATTATCGGGGCTACACCTTC
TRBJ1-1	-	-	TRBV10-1	CASSDQKGLNTEAFF	TGCGCCAGCAGTGATCAGAAGGGGCTGAACACTGAAGCTTTCTTT
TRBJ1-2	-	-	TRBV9	CASSVGGRYGYTF	TGTGCCAGCAGCGTCGGCGGCAGATATGGCTACACCTTC
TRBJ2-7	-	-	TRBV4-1	CASSIHYAPEGRSYEQYF	TGCGCCAGCAGCATCCACTATGCGCCGGAGGGCAGATCCTACGAGCAGTACTTC
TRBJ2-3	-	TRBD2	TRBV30	CAWRVAGLTDTQYF	TGTGCCTGGAGGGTAGCGGGGCTCACAGATACGCAGTATTTT
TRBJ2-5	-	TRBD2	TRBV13	CASSGQREWAETQYF	TGTGCCAGCAGCGGTCAGCGGGAGTGGGCGGAGACCCAGTACTTC
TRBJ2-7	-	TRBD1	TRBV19	CASSFGTGANYEQYF	TGTGCCAGTAGTTTCGGGACAGGGGCAAACTACGAGCAGTACTTC
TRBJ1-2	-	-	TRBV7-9	CASSLGVNYGYTF	TGTGCCAGCAGCTTAGGAGTAAACTATGGCTACACCTTC
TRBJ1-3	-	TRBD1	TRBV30	CAWSPGTAGNTIYF	TGTGCCTGGAGTCCCGGGACAGCTGGAAACACCATATATTTT
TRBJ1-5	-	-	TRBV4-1	CASSLEGLQPQHF	TGCGCCAGCAGCCTAGAGGGGCTTCAGCCCCAGCATTTT
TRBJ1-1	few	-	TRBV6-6	CASSYSISGSEAFF	TGTGCCAGCAGTTACTCGATTTCGGGGAGTGAAGCTTTCTTT
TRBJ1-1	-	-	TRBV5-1	CASSLEQGPTTEAFF	TGCGCCAGCAGCTTGGAACAGGGCCCTACTACTGAAGCTTTCTTT
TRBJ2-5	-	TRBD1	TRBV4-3	CASSLGTGGETQYF	TGCGCCAGCAGCCTTGGGACAGGGGGAGAGACCCAGTACTTC
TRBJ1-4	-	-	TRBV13	CASSPSGEGHEKLFF	TGTGCCAGCAGCCCAAGCGGGGAGGGACATGAAAAACTGTTTTTT
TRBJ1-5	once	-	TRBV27	CASSLRNSNQPQHF	TGTGCCAGCAGCCTCAGGAATAGCAATCAGCCCCAGCATTTT
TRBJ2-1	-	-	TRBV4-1	CASSPTSNNEQFF	TGCGCCAGCAGCCCCACTTCGAACAATGAGCAGTTCTTC
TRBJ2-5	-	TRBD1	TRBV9	CASSEGAETQYF	TGTGCCAGCAGCGAGGGGGCGGAGACCCAGTACTTC
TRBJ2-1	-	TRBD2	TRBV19	CASSIGGTSGSGGSYNEQFF	TGTGCCAGTAGTATAGGAGGGACTAGCGGGAGTGGGGGCTCCTACAATGAGCAGTTCTTC
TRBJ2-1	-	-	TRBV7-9	CASSLGTPMAYNEQFF	TGTGCCAGCAGCTTAGGGACTCCAATGGCCTACAATGAGCAGTTCTTC
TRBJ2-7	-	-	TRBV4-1	CASSQVRTHYEQYF	TGCGCCAGCAGCCAAGTTAGGACACACTACGAGCAGTACTTC
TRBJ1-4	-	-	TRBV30	CAWSVLLLGANEKLFF	TGTGCCTGGAGTGTACTGCTCTTGGGAGCTAATGAAAAACTGTTTTTT
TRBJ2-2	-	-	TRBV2	CASSPGLDTGELFF	TGTGCCAGCAGTCCGGGACTCGACACCGGGGAGCTGTTTTTT
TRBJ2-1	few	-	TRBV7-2	CASGLGYLFF	TGTGCCAGTGGACTGGGGTATCTGTTCTTC
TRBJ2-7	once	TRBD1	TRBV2	CASSETEPVGTGNMWLPYEQYF	TGTGCCAGCAGTGAAACTGAACCTGTCGGGACAGGGAATATGTGGCTTCCCTACGAGCAGTACTTC
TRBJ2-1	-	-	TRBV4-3	CASSQGGQGGWNEQFF	TGCGCCAGCAGCCAAGGGGGGCAGGGGGGCTGGAATGAGCAGTTCTTC
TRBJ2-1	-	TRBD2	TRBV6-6	CASSSSGGAFYNEQFF	TGTGCCAGCAGTTCAAGCGGGGGAGCTTTCTACAATGAGCAGTTCTTC
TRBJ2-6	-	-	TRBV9	CASSVAGQTIRLYSGANVLTF	TGTGCCAGCAGCGTAGCTGGACAGACAATCAGATTATACTCTGGGGCCAACGTCCTGACTTTC
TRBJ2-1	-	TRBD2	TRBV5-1	CASSLELAYYNEQFF	TGCGCCAGCAGCTTGGAACTAGCGTACTACAATGAGCAGTTCTTC
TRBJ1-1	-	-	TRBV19	CASSINRNTEAFF	TGTGCCAGTAGTATTAACAGAAACACTGAAGCTTTCTTT
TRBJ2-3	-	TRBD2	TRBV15	CATSVSGRAADTQYF	TGTGCCACCAGCGTAAGCGGGAGGGCCGCAGATACGCAGTATTTT
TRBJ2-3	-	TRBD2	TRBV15	CATSTTRGGLDTQYF	TGTGCCACCAGCACTACACGGGGGGGCTTGGATACGCAGTATTTT
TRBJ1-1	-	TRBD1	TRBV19	CASDRDTEAFF	TGTGCCAGTGACAGGGACACTGAAGCTTTCTTT
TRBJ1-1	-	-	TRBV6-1	CASSELAQNTEAFF	TGTGCCAGCAGTGAACTTGCACAGAACACTGAAGCTTTCTTT
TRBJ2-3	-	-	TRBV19	CASSIEGGYADTDTQYF	TGTGCCAGTAGTATAGAAGGAGGGTACGCCGACACAGATACGCAGTATTTT
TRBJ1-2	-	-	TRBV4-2	CASSQELGSNYGYTF	TGTGCCAGCAGCCAAGAGTTGGGCTCTAACTATGGCTACACCTTC
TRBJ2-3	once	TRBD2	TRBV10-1	CASSERGGADTQYF	TGCGCCAGCAGTGAGCGGGGGGGCGCAGATACGCAGTATTTT
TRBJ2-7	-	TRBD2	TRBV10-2	CASSEPGLAYEQYF	TGCGCCAGCAGTGAGCCCGGACTAGCGTACGAGCAGTACTTC
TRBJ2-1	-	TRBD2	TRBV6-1	CASSEAGGPFVYEQFF	TGTGCCAGCAGTGAGGCGGGAGGGCCATTTGTGTATGAGCAGTTCTTC
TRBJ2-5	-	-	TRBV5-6	CASTVAGGTEQYF	TGTGCCAGCACCGTGGCCGGCGGGACAGAGCAGTACTTC
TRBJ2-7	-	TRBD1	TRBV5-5	CASRPPDRAREQYF	TGTGCCAGCAGACCTCCGGACAGGGCCCGGGAGCAGTACTTC
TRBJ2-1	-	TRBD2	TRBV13	CASSGGTSGGFEQFF	TGTGCCAGCAGCGGCGGGACTAGCGGGGGGTTTGAGCAGTTCTTC
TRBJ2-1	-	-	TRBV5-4	CASWTTEESSSYNEQFF	TGTGCCAGCTGGACGACAGAAGAATCAAGCTCCTACAATGAGCAGTTCTTC
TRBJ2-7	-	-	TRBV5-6	CASSPGSQGYEQYF	TGTGCCAGCAGCCCAGGATCACAGGGATACGAGCAGTACTTC
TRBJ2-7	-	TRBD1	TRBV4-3	CASSQGVGQGNYEQYF	TGCGCCAGCAGCCAAGGCGTGGGACAGGGGAATTACGAGCAGTACTTC